The rows below give T cell receptor beta chains drawn from one sample of a study of blood T cell repertoires in COVID-19. Some clones are missing from TCRdb's copy, which holds only in-frame ones; the method was immunoSEQ multiplex PCR. The sample includes 200,000 to 250,000 clones, about 90% of them seen just once. What was sequenced was peripheral blood. The receptor set was obtained from a man in his fifties or sixties with COVID-19, enrolled during active disease. The CDR3 runs from the conserved cysteine through the conserved F or W. A D gene is named only where the DNA matches it firmly. Size is stated for part of the rows, as once, few or many counts, or as a class when the clone is expanded.

>TRBD1|TRBV19|NA|TRBJ1-5
CASSIGFGTGGGQPQHF
TGTGCCAGTAGTATAGGTTTTGGGACAGGGGGCGGTCAGCCCCAGCATTTT
>NA|TRBV3-1/TRBV3-2|NA|TRBJ1-5
CASSQGAFLHQPQHF
TGTGCCAGCAGCCAAGGGGCCTTTTTGCACCAGCCCCAGCATTTT
>NA|TRBV7-9|NA|TRBJ2-7
CASSSPRLSYEQYF
TGTGCCAGCTCCTCGCCGAGACTCAGCTACGAGCAGTACTTC
>NA|TRBV19|once|TRBJ1-3
CASSPGQYSGNTIYF
TGTGCCAGTAGTCCCGGACAGTACTCTGGAAACACCATATATTTT
>NA|TRBV28|once|TRBJ2-7
CASSFGTYEQYF
TGTGCCAGCAGTTTCGGTACCTACGAGCAGTACTTC
>NA|TRBV11-2|NA|TRBJ1-2
CASSPRQTDHGYTF
TGTGCCAGCAGCCCCCGACAGACAGACCATGGCTACACCTTC
>NA|TRBV3-1/TRBV3-2|NA|TRBJ1-6
CASSQDLRVRNNSPLHF
TGTGCCAGCAGCCAAGATCTCCGGGTAAGGAATAATTCACCCCTCCACTTT
>NA|TRBV18|NA|TRBJ1-1
CASSPSAGARMNTEAFF
TGTGCCAGCTCACCATCTGCAGGGGCGCGAATGAACACTGAAGCTTTCTTT
>TRBD1|TRBV24-1|NA|TRBJ1-2
CATSDARFTGAGYGYTF
TGTGCCACCAGTGACGCAAGATTCACAGGGGCTGGGTATGGCTACACCTTC
>NA|TRBV12-5|NA|TRBJ1-1
CASGQEIRGPFF
TGTGCTAGTGGTCAAGAGATCCGAGGGCCTTTCTTT
>NA|TRBV19|NA|TRBJ1-1
CASSIGSITVGEAFF
TGTGCCAGTAGTATAGGGTCGATCACAGTTGGTGAAGCTTTCTTT
>NA|TRBV6-6|NA|TRBJ2-7
CASSYSRGAVSYEQYF
TGTGCCAGCAGTTACTCTCGGGGGGCTGTTTCCTACGAGCAGTACTTC
>NA|TRBV5-1|NA|TRBJ1-3
CASSFGGEGNTIYF
TGCGCCAGCAGCTTTGGGGGGGAAGGAAACACCATATATTTT
>TRBD2|TRBV5-4|NA|TRBJ2-7
CASSSPLAGEQYF
TGTGCCAGCAGCTCCCCCCTAGCGGGAGAGCAGTACTTC
>TRBD2|TRBV6-6|once|TRBJ2-1
CAIKRGGTGIEQFF
TGTGCCATCAAGCGGGGAGGGACCGGGATCGAGCAGTTCTTC
>TRBD2|TRBV28|NA|TRBJ2-7
CASRTSGTYEQYF
TGTGCCAGCAGGACTAGCGGGACCTACGAGCAGTACTTC
>NA|TRBV30|NA|TRBJ1-4
CAWRVVGEPEKLFF
TGTGCCTGGAGGGTGGTCGGGGAACCTGAAAAACTGTTTTTT
>NA|TRBV28|NA|TRBJ1-3
CASSLLGGGGNTIYF
TGTGCCAGCAGTTTATTGGGGGGTGGTGGAAACACCATATATTTT
>NA|TRBV12-3/TRBV12-4|once|TRBJ2-1
CASSSGQYNEQFF
TGTGCCAGCAGTTCTGGACAGTACAATGAGCAGTTCTTC
>NA|TRBV18|NA|TRBJ2-2
CASSPPPQGTLELFF
TGTGCCAGCTCACCACCCCCCCAGGGAACCTTGGAGCTGTTTTTT
>NA|TRBV5-1|NA|TRBJ1-2
CASSFLQGQGGYTF
TGCGCCAGCAGCTTCCTTCAGGGTCAAGGTGGCTACACCTTC
>TRBD1|TRBV5-1|NA|TRBJ1-6
CASSLEGTGGTSTPLHF
TGCGCCAGCAGCTTGGAAGGGACAGGGGGTACGAGTACGCCCCTCCACTTT
>TRBD1|TRBV28|NA|TRBJ2-4
CASSLIPPGQGAGRAKNIQYF
TGTGCCAGCAGTTTAATCCCGCCCGGGCAGGGGGCCGGGCGAGCCAAAAACATTCAGTACTTC
>NA|TRBV12-3/TRBV12-4|once|TRBJ1-1
CASSPGQEAFF
TGTGCCAGCAGCCCCGGACAGGAAGCTTTCTTT
>NA|TRBV1|NA|TRBJ1-2
CTSSPPGRDGTGDYGYTF
TGCACCAGCAGCCCTCCTGGCAGAGACGGGACAGGGGACTATGGCTACACCTTC
>NA|TRBV5-6|NA|TRBJ2-1
CASRPRYAGSSYNEQFF
TGTGCCAGCAGGCCCCGGTATGCGGGAAGCTCCTACAATGAGCAGTTCTTC
>NA|TRBV19|once|TRBJ1-5
CASKAGGGQPQHF
TGTGCCAGTAAGGCGGGGGGCGGACAGCCCCAGCATTTT
>NA|TRBV13|NA|TRBJ2-7
CASSLYSAYEQYF
TGTGCCAGCAGCTTATATAGTGCCTACGAGCAGTACTTC
>NA|TRBV13|NA|TRBJ2-1
CASSLGLTVYNEQFF
TGTGCCAGCAGCTTAGGCCTCACAGTCTACAATGAGCAGTTCTTC
>TRBD2|TRBV7-9|NA|TRBJ2-1
CASSLRLAGDNEQFF
TGTGCCAGCAGCTTAAGACTAGCGGGGGACAATGAGCAGTTCTTC
>TRBD1|TRBV6-5|NA|TRBJ1-5
CASSSRQGHSNQPQHF
TGTGCCAGCAGTTCCCGACAGGGACATAGCAATCAGCCCCAGCATTTT
>NA|TRBV5-1|NA|TRBJ2-1
CASSSGAGQREQFF
TGCGCCAGCAGCTCGGGGGCGGGACAGAGAGAGCAGTTCTTC